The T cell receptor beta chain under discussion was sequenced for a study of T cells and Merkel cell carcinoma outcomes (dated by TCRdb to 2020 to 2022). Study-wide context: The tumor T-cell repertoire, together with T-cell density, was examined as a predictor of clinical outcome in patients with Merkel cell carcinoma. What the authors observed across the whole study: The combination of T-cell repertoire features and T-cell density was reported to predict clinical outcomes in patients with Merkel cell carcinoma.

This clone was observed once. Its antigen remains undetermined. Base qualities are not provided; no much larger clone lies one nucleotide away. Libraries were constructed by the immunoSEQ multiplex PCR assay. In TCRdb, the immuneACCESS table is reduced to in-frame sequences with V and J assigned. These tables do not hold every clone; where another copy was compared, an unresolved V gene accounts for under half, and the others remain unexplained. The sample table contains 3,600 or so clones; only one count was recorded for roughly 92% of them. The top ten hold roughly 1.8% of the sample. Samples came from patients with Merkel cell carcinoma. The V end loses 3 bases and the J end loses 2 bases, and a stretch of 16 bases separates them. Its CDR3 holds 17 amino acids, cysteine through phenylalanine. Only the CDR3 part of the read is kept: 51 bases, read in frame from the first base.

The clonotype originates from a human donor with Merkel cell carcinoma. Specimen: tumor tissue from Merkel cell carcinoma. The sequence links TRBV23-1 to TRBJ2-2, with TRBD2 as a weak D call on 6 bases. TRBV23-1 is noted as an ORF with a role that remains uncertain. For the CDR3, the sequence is CASSHRDSQTNTGELFF. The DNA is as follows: TGCGCCAGCAGTCATCGGGACTCGCAGACAAACACCGGGGAGCTGTTTTTT.